These 11 T cell receptor beta chains were all obtained from the same sample, sequenced in a study of post-analysis software for immune sequencing data. Regarding the study as a whole: Roughly five TRBV segments were significantly more frequent in patients than in controls. TRBV5-6, TRBV5-1 and TRBV20-1 were among these segments.

Unique molecular identifiers were built into the TCR beta cDNA libraries. TCRdb reprocessed the PCR reads via MiXCR and lists one record per CDR3 protein. The sample carries approximately 660,000 distinct CDR3 sequences, around 60% recorded once. The antigens of these receptors remain unknown. Sequenced: blood. The receptors were sampled from a girl aged 2-10 years with multiple sclerosis.

This sequence joins TRBV7-2 and TRBJ1-5; 7 bases are a match to TRBD1. Germline CDR1 SGHTA, CDR2 FQGNSA. This CDR3 is built from 16 residues. Trimming took 3 bases from V and 6 from J; bases not matched to a gene: 11. The CDR3 is CASSFEVGTETQPQHF. The CDR3 DNA sequence: TGTGCCAGCAGCTTTGAAGTAGGGACAGAAACTCAGCCCCAGCATTTT.

The gene calls are TRBV7-3 and TRBJ2-1, with D maybe TRBD1 (6 bases). The CDR3 totals 13 residues. CDR1 and CDR2 from the germline V gene are SGHTA and FQGTGA. V was clipped by 5 bases and J by 5 bases, with 10 bases between them. CDR3 loop: CASSINRDNEQFF. Here the CDR3 DNA reads TGTGCCAGCAGCATCAACAGGGACAATGAGCAGTTCTTC.

CDR3 region: CASSLRLAEGHEQFF. Here the CDR3 DNA reads TGTGCCAGCAGCTTGCGACTAGCGGAGGGGCATGAGCAGTTCTTC. This chain uses TRBV7-2 with TRBJ2-1, with 9 positions matching TRBD2. The CDR3 sequence is 15 residues long. V was clipped by 3 bases and J by 8 bases; unmatched bases: 8. Per the germline V gene, CDR1 is SGHTA and CDR2 is FQGNSA. Full variable domain (outside the CDR3, taken from reference TRBV7-2 and TRBJ2-1): GAGVSQSPSNKVTEKGKDVELRCDPISGHTALYWYRQSLGQGLEFLIYFQGNSAPDKSGLPSDRFSAERTGGSVSTLTIQRTQQEDSAVYLCASSLRLAEGHEQFFGPGTRLTVL.

The chain couples TRBV13 to TRBJ2-4, with D perhaps matching TRBD1 (6 bases). Trimming stripped 0 bases from V and 3 bases from J, with 12 bases between. The CDR3 contains 16 residues. The germline CDR1 and CDR2 sequences are PRHDT and FYEKMQ (reference sequence). The CDR3 DNA follows: TGTGCCAGCAGCTTAGGGGGAACAGGGTACAAAAACATTCAGTACTTC. This encodes CASSLGGTGYKNIQYF.

This clonotype was counted only a few times. The chain employs TRBV10-2 and TRBJ2-6; the D gene could be TRBD1 or TRBD2 (5 bases each). Germline CDR1 and CDR2: WSHSY and SAAADI. The CDR3 covers 14 residues. Trimming removed 10 bases from V and 7 bases from J, with 17 bases in between. Here the CDR3 DNA reads TGCGCCATTGGGAAGGGGACCGGAGCCAACGTCCTGACTTTC. Protein product: CAIGKGTGANVLTF.

The table lists this clonotype with a few counts. CDR3 nucleotides: TGCGCCAGCAGCGAAAGGACTAAAGATACGCAGTATTTT. This sequence encodes CASSERTKDTQYF. The J gene is TRBJ2-3, the V gene TRBV5-1; D is perhaps TRBD2 (6 bases). The CDR3 has 13 amino acids. Trimming removed 4 bases at V and 5 bases at J, with 11 bases between. Germline values: CDR1 SGHRS, CDR2 YFSETQ.

This clonotype was counted only a few times. The V call is TRBV12-3 or TRBV12-4, the J call TRBJ1-2, with D possibly TRBD1 on 5 matching bases. This CDR3 contains 13 residues. V lost 7 bases and J lost 8, with 17 bases in between. The CDR3 sequence: CASTYGAGSGYTF. CDR3 DNA: TGTGCCAGCACCTACGGGGCTGGGAGCGGCTACACCTTC.

The V call is TRBV25-1, the J call TRBJ1-4; 8 nucleotides align to TRBD1. This CDR3 comprises 16 residues. Germline V CDR1 and CDR2: MGHDK, SYGVNS. V was pared by 2 bases and J by 6 bases, with 8 bases of the junction left unmatched. The CDR3 reads CASSEPGGPFYEKLFF. CDR3 nucleotide sequence: TGTGCCAGCAGTGAACCAGGGGGCCCTTTCTATGAAAAACTGTTTTTT.

There are a few counts of this clonotype. The V gene is TRBV25-1, the J gene TRBJ2-1; D is ambiguous. This CDR3 spans 11 amino acids. The V and J ends lost 8 bases and 6 bases respectively, with 8 bases between them. CDR1 MGHDK and CDR2 SYGVNS come from the germline V gene. The CDR3 nucleotides are TGTGCCAGCCGACTCCGCAATGAGCAGTTCTTC. This translates into CASRLRNEQFF.

In its sample, this clonotype was seen a few times. This chain joins TRBV4-3 and TRBJ2-1; D ambiguous. CDR3 length: 15 residues. CDR1 and CDR2 (germline): LGHNA, YSLEER. The germline V and J ends were trimmed by 2 bases and 2 bases, with 10 bases remaining between them. The CDR3 region has the DNA TGCGCCAGCAGCCAAACCCACGGGCCCTACAATGAGCAGTTCTTC. This translates into CASSQTHGPYNEQFF.

The chain recombines TRBV29-1 with TRBJ1-2; D not resolved. The CDR3 totals 11 residues. With 5 bases removed from V and 5 bases from J, the gap between germline ends came to 9 bases. Looked up from germline, CDR1 is SQVTM and CDR2 is ANQGSEA. The CDR3 loop is CSVLGSYGYTF. The CDR3 nucleotides are TGCAGCGTTCTTGGGAGTTATGGCTACACCTTC.